These 6 T cell receptor beta chains were all obtained from the same sample, sequenced in a study of OX40 agonist ivuxolimab in advanced cancers. Profiling relied on immunoSEQ multiplex PCR, and the TCRdb table lists in-frame clones only, not all of them. The table lists under 60,000 clones, 90% to 95% of them singletons. The sequencing used CD4+ or CD8+ T cells sorted from blood, collected in a trial of the OX40 agonist ivuxolimab. These receptors came from an adult with an advanced solid tumor such as melanoma, head and neck, liver or kidney cancer.

This chain uses TRBV11-1 with TRBJ2-7; tentatively, D is TRBD1 (6 bases). Germline V lookup: CDR1 SGHAT, CDR2 FQDESV (reference sequence). The CDR3 extends over 13 amino acids. V lost 5 bases to trimming and J lost 4 bases, with 12 bases between them. In DNA form, the CDR3 reads TGTGCCAGCAGCCAAGGACAGATTTACGAGCAGTACTTC. As protein: CASSQGQIYEQYF.

The chain is built from TRBV29-1 and TRBJ1-2, with a tentative D call TRBD1 (6 bases). The V gene lost 2 bases and the J gene lost 8 bases, with 21 bases spanning the gap. The CDR3 is 15 amino acids. In germline, CDR1 is SQVTM, CDR2 ANQGSEA. CDR3 DNA: TGCAGCGTTGAATTCCTGGAGGGGGGCGAAGGAGGCTACACCTTC. Encoded protein: CSVEFLEGGEGGYTF. Combining the CDR3 with reference TRBV29-1 and TRBJ1-2 gives the whole variable domain SAVISQKPSRDICQRGTSLTIQCQVDSQVTMMFWYRQQPGQSLTLIATANQGSEATYESGFVIDKFPISRPNLTFSTLTVSNMSPEDSSIYLCSVEFLEGGEGGYTFGSGTRLTVV.

The V and J genes are TRBV10-2 and TRBJ1-2; possible D gene TRBD1, 5 bases. In germline, CDR1 is WSHSY, CDR2 SAAADI. V was clipped by 0 bases and J by 4 bases, with 9 bases between them. The CDR3 has 14 amino acids. The CDR3 DNA follows: TGCGCCAGCAGTGAGTCTGGAGGGACCTATGGCTACACCTTC. Its protein is CASSESGGTYGYTF.

The genes are TRBV4-1 and TRBJ1-3, with 7 bases identical to TRBD1. The CDR3 sequence is 17 residues long. Trimming at V came to 0 bases and at J to 0 bases, leaving 5 bases not matched to a gene. The germline gives CDR1 MGHRA, CDR2 YSYEKL. DNA of the CDR3: TGCGCCAGCAGCCAAGAAGGGGGCCTGATCTCTGGAAACACCATATATTTT. Translation gives CASSQEGGLISGNTIYF.

The chain has TRBV7-9 and TRBJ2-5; 8 bases fit TRBD2. V dropped 5 bases and J dropped 1; count of bases not matched to a gene: 9. Germline V gives CDR1 SEHNR, CDR2 FQNEAQ (reference sequence). The CDR3 spans 16 residues. Here the CDR3 DNA reads TGTGCCAGCAGCGCGCGACTAGCGTCCCTCCAAGAGACCCAGTACTTC. Translation gives CASSARLASLQETQYF.

Here the CDR3 DNA reads TGTGCCATCAGTGAAGACAGCAATGAGCAGTTCTTC. Its protein is CAISEDSNEQFF. The chain joins TRBV10-3 to TRBJ2-1; maybe TRBD1 (5 bases). Germline CDR1 is ENHRY and CDR2 is SYGVKD. This CDR3 has 12 residues. The V gene lost 3 bases and the J gene lost 6 bases, with 6 bases spanning the gap.